Listed below are T cell receptor beta chains from one sample, sequenced in a study of T cell responses to AZD1222 COVID-19 vaccine. Only in-frame clones appear in the TCRdb table, and some are missing; sequencing was by immunoSEQ multiplex PCR. This sample has 150,000 to 200,000 clones; approximately 92% occur once, and the top ten carry about 9.4%. The specimen was peripheral blood, collected on day 0 of AZD1222 vaccination. The receptor set was obtained from an adult in good health. CDR3s include the opening cysteine and the closing phenylalanine or tryptophan. A D gene is named only where the DNA matches it firmly. Not every row has a clone size; where given, it reads once, few, many or a size class.

TRBJ2-1 TRBD1 TRBV4-1 . 17 CASSQGPGGTSYNEQFF TGCGCCAGCAGCCAAGGGCCAGGGGGTACCTCCTACAATGAGCAGTTCTTC
TRBJ1-1 . TRBV4-1 . 15 CASSLAGGRDTEAFF TGCGCCAGCAGCCTCGCGGGGGGCAGGGACACTGAAGCTTTCTTT
TRBJ2-2 . TRBV5-1 . 14 CASSINSGTGELFF TGCGCCAGCAGCATCAATTCAGGGACCGGGGAGCTGTTTTTT
TRBJ2-2 . TRBV7-2 . 13 CASSLGAPGELFF TGTGCCAGCAGCTTAGGGGCCCCCGGGGAGCTGTTTTTT
TRBJ2-2 . TRBV29-1 . 13 CSGAPVATGELFF TGCAGCGGGGCGCCAGTAGCCACCGGGGAGCTGTTTTTT
TRBJ1-2 . TRBV5-4 . 12 CASSYNRDGYTF TGTGCCAGCAGCTATAACAGGGATGGCTACACCTTC
TRBJ1-1 . TRBV5-4 . 17 CASSQGQGPLGNTEAFF TGTGCCAGCAGCCAAGGCCAGGGACCGTTAGGGAACACTGAAGCTTTCTTT
TRBJ1-1 . TRBV6-4 . 17 CASRPWGEGGENTEAFF TGTGCCAGCAGGCCTTGGGGAGAAGGAGGGGAGAACACTGAAGCTTTCTTT
TRBJ2-2 TRBD2 TRBV5-1 . 17 CASSSGLAGGNTGELFF TGCGCCAGCAGCTCGGGACTAGCGGGGGGCAACACCGGGGAGCTGTTTTTT
TRBJ1-6 TRBD1 TRBV5-1 . 14 CASSRDRGNSPLHF TGCGCCAGCAGCCGAGACAGGGGAAATTCACCCCTCCACTTT
TRBJ2-7 TRBD1 TRBV3-1/TRBV3-2 once 13 CASRRTGGYEQYF TGTGCCAGCAGGAGGACAGGGGGGTACGAGCAGTACTTC
TRBJ1-1 TRBD1 TRBV19 . 15 CASSPRQGAFAEAFF TGTGCCAGTAGTCCGAGACAGGGGGCTTTCGCTGAAGCTTTCTTT
TRBJ1-1 . TRBV5-5 . 15 CASSHTRTVNTEAFF TGTGCCAGCAGCCATACCCGGACAGTGAACACTGAAGCTTTCTTT
TRBJ2-3 TRBD1 TRBV24-1 once 17 CATSDPIGDRGRNTQYF TGTGCCACCAGTGATCCAATTGGGGACAGGGGAAGGAATACGCAGTATTTT
TRBJ1-2 TRBD1 TRBV29-1 . 15 CSVRGVMGQGHGYTF TGCAGCGTGAGGGGAGTTATGGGACAGGGACATGGCTACACCTTC
TRBJ2-2 TRBD1 TRBV18 once 15 CASSPTRGHTGELFF TGTGCCAGCTCACCTACCAGGGGGCACACCGGGGAGCTGTTTTTT